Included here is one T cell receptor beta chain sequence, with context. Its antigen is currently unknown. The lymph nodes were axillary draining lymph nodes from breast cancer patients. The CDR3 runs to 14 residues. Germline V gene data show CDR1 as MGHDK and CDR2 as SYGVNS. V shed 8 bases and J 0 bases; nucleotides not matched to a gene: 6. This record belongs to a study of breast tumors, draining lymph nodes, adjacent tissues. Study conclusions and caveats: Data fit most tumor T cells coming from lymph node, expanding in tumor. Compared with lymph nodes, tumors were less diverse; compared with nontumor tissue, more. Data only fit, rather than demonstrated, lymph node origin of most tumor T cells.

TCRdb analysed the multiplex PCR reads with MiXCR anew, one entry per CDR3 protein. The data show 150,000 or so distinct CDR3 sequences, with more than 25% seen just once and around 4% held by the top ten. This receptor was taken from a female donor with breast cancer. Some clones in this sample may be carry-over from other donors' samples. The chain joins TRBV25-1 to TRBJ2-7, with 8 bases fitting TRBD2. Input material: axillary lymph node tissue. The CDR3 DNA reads TGTGCCAGCTTAATCCGGGAGGGCTCCTACGAGCAGTACTTC. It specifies CASLIREGSYEQYF.